This record looks at one T cell receptor (beta chain) sequence and its context. This clonotype was observed many times. The target of this receptor is not known. Base qualities are not recorded, but no much larger clone differs from it by a single base. According to the germline V gene, CDR1 reads SQVTM and CDR2 reads ANQGSEA. From cysteine to phenylalanine, the CDR3 is 13 amino acids long. Only the CDR3 portion is preserved as DNA: 39 bases, with reading frame beginning at the first base. Compared with germline, V lacks 7 bases and J lacks 8 bases; bases without a gene match: 8. The sample belongs to a study of response to subunit inactivated influenza vaccine listed by TCRdb under 2018. For the study in its entirety: Deep quantitative profiling of the T cell receptor repertoire was used in the study to follow responses to a trivalent subunit inactivated influenza vaccine. The paper's findings and limits, for the study overall: According to the authors, only a limited number of new T cells may be recruited by each seasonal influenza vaccination.

Library prep was done by RT-PCR. The run used an Illumina HiSeq 2500. Starting from the raw public reads, TCRdb applied fastp trimming at Q25, assembled clones with MiXCR and retained in-frame beta chains. One record per CDR3 amino acid sequence lists the most common genes and DNA. This sample holds 450,000 to 600,000 distinct CDR3 sequences; 6.5% to 8% were observed only once. The ten largest clones represent around 13% of the sample. The material sequenced was PBMCs from blood, taken around 25 months after vaccination. The TCR originated in a man in his fifties or sixties who received an inactivated influenza vaccine. Donor details come from another sample of the same person, matched by shared clones. The chain was built from TRBV29-1 and TRBJ2-4; TRBD2 agrees with 10 junctional bases. The nucleotides are TGCAGCGGATCCGGGACTAGCGTTGACATTCAGTACTTC. Its translation is CSGSGTSVDIQYF.